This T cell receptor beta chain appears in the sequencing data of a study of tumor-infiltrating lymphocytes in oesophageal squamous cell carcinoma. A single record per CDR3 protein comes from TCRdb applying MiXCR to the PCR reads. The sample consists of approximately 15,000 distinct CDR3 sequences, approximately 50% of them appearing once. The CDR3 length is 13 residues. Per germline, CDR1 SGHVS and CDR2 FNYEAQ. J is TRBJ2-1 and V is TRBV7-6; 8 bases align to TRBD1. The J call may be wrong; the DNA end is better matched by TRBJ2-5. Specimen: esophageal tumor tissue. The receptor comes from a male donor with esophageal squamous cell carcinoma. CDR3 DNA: TGTGCCAGCAGACGACAGGGGTGGGAAACCCAGTACTTC. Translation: CASRRQGWETQYF.